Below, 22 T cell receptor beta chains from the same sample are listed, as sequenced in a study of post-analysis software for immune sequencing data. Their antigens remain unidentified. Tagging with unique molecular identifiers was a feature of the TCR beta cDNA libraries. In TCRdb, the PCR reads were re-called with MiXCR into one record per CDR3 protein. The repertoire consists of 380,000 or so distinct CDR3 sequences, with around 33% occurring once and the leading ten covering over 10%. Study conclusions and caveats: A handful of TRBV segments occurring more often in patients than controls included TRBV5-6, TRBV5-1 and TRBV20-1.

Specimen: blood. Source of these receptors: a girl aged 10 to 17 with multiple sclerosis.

CDR3 protein: CASSPPEVGHQAGALRTDTQYF. The DNA for the CDR3 is TGTGCCAGCTCACCACCGGAGGTGGGTCACCAAGCGGGCGCCCTTCGCACAGATACGCAGTATTTT. This rearrangement joins TRBV18 to TRBJ2-3; D may be TRBD2 (6 bases). The CDR3 covers 22 residues. V was shortened by 0 bases and J by 1 base, with 29 bases between the two germline ends. Germline V gene lookup returns CDR1 KGHSH and CDR2 LQKENI. The full variable domain, its missing parts supplied by reference TRBV18 and TRBJ2-3, is NAGVMQNPRHLVRRRGQEARLRCSPMKGHSHVYWYRQLPEEGLKFMVYLQKENIIDESGMPKERFSAEFPKEGPSILRIQQVVRGDSAAYFCASSPPEVGHQAGALRTDTQYFGPGTRLTVL.

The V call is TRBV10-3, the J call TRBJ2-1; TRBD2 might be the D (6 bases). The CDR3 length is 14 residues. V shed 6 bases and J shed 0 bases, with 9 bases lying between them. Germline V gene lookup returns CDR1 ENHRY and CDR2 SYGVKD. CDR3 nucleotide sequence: TGTGCCATCAGCGGAGGGGTCTCCTACAATGAGCAGTTCTTC. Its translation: CAISGGVSYNEQFF.

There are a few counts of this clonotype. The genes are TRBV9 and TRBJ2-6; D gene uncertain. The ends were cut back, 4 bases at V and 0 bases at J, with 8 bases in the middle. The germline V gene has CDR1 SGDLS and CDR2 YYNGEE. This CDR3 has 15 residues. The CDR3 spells CASSPRISGANVLTF. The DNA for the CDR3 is TGTGCCAGCAGCCCCCGCATCTCTGGGGCCAACGTCCTGACTTTC. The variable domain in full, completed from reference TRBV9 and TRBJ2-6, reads DSGVTQTPKHLITATGQRVTLRCSPRSGDLSVYWYQQSLDQGLQFLIQYYNGEERAKGNILERFSAQQFPDLHSELNLSSLELGDSALYFCASSPRISGANVLTFGAGSRLTVL.

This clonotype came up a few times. In DNA form, the CDR3 reads TGTGCCAGCAGTTCCCAACCAGGTTATGGCTACACCTTC. It specifies CASSSQPGYGYTF. The rearrangement uses TRBV25-1 and TRBJ1-2; no reliable D call. Looked up from germline, CDR1 is MGHDK and CDR2 is SYGVNS. Trimming left V 5 bases short and J 5 bases short, with 12 bases between. The CDR3 is 13 amino acids.

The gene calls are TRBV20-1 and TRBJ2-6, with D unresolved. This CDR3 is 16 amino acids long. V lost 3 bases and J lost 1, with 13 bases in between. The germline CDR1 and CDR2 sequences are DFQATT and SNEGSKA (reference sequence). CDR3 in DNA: TGCAGTGCTAGTAAGGACGCGATATCTGGGGCCAACGTCCTGACTTTC. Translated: CSASKDAISGANVLTF.

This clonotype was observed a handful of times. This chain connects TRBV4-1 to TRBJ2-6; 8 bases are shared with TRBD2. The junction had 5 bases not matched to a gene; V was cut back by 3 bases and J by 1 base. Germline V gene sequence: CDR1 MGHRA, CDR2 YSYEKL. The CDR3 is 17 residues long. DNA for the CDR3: TGCGCCAGCAGCCAGGGACTAGACAGGTCTGGGGCCAACGTCCTGACTTTC. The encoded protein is CASSQGLDRSGANVLTF.

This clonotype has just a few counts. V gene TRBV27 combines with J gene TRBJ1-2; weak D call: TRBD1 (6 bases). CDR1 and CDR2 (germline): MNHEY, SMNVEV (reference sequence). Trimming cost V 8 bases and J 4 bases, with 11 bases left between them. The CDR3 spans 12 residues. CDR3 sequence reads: CASGQFGYGYTF. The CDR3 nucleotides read TGTGCCAGCGGACAGTTTGGCTATGGCTACACCTTC.

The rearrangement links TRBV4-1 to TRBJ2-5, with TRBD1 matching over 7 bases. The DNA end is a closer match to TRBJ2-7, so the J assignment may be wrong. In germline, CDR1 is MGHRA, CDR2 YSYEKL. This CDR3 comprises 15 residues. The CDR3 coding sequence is TGCGCCAGCAGCCACCGGGACAGTTTGGTCCACGAGCAGTACTTC. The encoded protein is CASSHRDSLVHEQYF.

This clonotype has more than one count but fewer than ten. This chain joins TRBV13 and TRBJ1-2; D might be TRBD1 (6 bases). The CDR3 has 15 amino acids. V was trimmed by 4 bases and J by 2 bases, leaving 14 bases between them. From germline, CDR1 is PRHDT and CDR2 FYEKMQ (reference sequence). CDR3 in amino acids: CASSSRTGTNYGYTF. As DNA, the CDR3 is TGTGCCAGCAGCTCCCGAACAGGGACCAACTATGGCTACACCTTC.

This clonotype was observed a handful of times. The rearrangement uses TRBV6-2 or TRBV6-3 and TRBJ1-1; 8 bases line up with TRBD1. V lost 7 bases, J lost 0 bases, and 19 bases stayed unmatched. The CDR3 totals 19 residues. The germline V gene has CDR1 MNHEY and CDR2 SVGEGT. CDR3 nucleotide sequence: TGTGCCAGCAACATTACGTATTGGACAGGGTTTTGGCTGAACACTGAAGCTTTCTTT. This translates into CASNITYWTGFWLNTEAFF.

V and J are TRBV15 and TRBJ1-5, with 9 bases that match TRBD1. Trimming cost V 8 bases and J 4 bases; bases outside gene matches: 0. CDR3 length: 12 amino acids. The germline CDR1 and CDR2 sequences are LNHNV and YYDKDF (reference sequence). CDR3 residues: CATGTGNQPQHF. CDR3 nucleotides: TGTGCCACCGGGACAGGGAATCAGCCCCAGCATTTT.

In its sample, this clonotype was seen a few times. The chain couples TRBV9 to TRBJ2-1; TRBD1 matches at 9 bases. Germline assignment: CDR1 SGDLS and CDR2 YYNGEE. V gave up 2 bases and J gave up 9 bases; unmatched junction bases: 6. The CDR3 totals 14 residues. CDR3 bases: TGTGCCAGCAGCGTGGAACAGGGGGCGGGTGAGCAGTTCTTC. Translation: CASSVEQGAGEQFF.

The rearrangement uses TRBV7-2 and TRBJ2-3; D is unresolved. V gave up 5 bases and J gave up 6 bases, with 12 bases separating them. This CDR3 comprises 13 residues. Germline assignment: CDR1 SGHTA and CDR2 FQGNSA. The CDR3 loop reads CASSVYLADTQYF. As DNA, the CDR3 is TGTGCCAGCAGCGTCTACCTCGCGGATACGCAGTATTTT.

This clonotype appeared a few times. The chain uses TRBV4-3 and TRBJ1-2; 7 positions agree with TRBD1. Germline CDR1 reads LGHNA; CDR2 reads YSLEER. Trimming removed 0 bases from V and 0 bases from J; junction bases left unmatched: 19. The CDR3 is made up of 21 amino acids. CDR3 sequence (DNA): TGCGCCAGCAGCCAAGACCTCTCTATTATGGGGACAGCCACAGCTAACTATGGCTACACCTTC. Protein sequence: CASSQDLSIMGTATANYGYTF.

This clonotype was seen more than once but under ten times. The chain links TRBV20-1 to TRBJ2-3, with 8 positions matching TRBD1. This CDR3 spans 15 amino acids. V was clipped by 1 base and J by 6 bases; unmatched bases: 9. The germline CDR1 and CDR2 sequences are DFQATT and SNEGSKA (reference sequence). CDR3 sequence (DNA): TGCAGTGCTAGAGCCTGGACAGGGAAGGTGGATACGCAGTATTTT. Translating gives CSARAWTGKVDTQYF.

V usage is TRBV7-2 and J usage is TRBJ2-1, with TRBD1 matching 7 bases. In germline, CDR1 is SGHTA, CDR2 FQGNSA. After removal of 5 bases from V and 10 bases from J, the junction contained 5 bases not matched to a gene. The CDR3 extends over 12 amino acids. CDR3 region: CASSRGQVEQFF. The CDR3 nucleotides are TGTGCCAGCAGCCGCGGACAGGTCGAGCAGTTCTTC. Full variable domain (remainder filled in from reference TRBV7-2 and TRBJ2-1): GAGVSQSPSNKVTEKGKDVELRCDPISGHTALYWYRQSLGQGLEFLIYFQGNSAPDKSGLPSDRFSAERTGGSVSTLTIQRTQQEDSAVYLCASSRGQVEQFFGPGTRLTVL.

CDR3 bases: TGTGCCAGCAGCCAAGTAAACGGGGGGGCAGATACGCAGTATTTT. This sequence encodes CASSQVNGGADTQYF. This chain uses TRBV3-1 with TRBJ2-3; 8 bases line up with TRBD2. The germline V gene has CDR1 LGHDT and CDR2 YNNKEL (reference sequence). CDR3 size: 15 residues. V gave up 1 base and J gave up 4 bases; unmatched junction bases: 4.

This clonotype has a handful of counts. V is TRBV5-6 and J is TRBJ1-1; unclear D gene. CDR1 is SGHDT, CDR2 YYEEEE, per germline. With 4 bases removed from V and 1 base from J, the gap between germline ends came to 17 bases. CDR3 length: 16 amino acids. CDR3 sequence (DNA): TGTGCCAGCAGCCACGAGGTAGGTTATGCGAACACTGAAGCTTTCTTT. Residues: CASSHEVGYANTEAFF.

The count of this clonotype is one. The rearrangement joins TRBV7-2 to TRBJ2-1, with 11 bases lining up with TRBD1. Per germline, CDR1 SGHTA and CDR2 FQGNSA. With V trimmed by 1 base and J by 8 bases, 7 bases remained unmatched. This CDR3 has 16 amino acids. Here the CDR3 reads CASSLDWTGGRDEQFF. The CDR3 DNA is TGTGCCAGCAGCTTAGACTGGACAGGGGGCAGGGATGAGCAGTTCTTC.

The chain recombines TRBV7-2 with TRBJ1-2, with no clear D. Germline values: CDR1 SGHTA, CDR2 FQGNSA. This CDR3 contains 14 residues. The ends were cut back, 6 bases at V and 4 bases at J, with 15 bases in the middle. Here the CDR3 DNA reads TGTGCCAGCAGGCCCCCCCCCGTCGGCTATGGCTACACCTTC. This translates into CASRPPPVGYGYTF.

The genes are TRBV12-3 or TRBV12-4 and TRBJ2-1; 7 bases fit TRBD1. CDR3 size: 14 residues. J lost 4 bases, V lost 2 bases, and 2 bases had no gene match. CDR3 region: CASSLLTGYNEQFF. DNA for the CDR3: TGTGCCAGCAGTTTACTGACAGGGTACAATGAGCAGTTCTTC.

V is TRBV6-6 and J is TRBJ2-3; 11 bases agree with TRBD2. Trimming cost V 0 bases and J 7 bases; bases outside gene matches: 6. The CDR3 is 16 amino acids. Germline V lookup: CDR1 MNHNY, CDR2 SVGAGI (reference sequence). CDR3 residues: CASSYSQTSGAYTQYF. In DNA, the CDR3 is TGTGCCAGCAGTTACTCTCAGACTAGCGGGGCGTATACGCAGTATTTT.